Each of the 27 T cell receptor beta chains below was sequenced from the same sample in a study of blood T cell repertoires in COVID-19. The table came from immunoSEQ multiplex PCR; TCRdb's copy has only in-frame clones and leaves some out. Here the sample spans under 300,000 clones, 65% to 85% being singletons. Material for sequencing was peripheral blood. These receptors all come from a human donor with COVID-19, enrolled during active disease. The donor label of this sample is uncertain.

The table lists this clone with a count of one. The chain recombines TRBV3-1 (or the pseudogene TRBV3-2) with TRBJ2-4; no clear D gene. The germline gives CDR1 LGHDT, CDR2 YNNKEL (reference sequence). This CDR3 comprises 14 residues. V lost 2 bases, J lost 5 bases, and 10 bases lay in between. CDR3 sequence reads: CASSQSHRENIQYF. The CDR3 DNA follows: TGTGCCAGCAGCCAAAGTCACCGAGAAAACATTCAGTACTTC.

This chain connects TRBV4-3 to TRBJ2-5; possibly TRBD2 for D (6 bases). Germline V lookup: CDR1 LGHNA, CDR2 YSLEER. Trimming removed 0 bases from V and 4 bases from J, with 15 bases in between. This CDR3 contains 16 residues. Here the CDR3 reads CASSQDLRRVGETQYF. CDR3 DNA sequence: TGCGCCAGCAGCCAAGATCTTAGGAGGGTAGGAGAGACCCAGTACTTC.

The V gene is TRBV5-6, the J gene TRBJ2-1; D uncertain. The V end was cut by 0 bases, the J end by 2 bases, with 9 bases between. Germline CDR1 SGHDT, CDR2 YYEEEE. This CDR3 has 15 residues. The chain's CDR3 is CASSLETTPYNEQFF. The CDR3 DNA reads as TGTGCCAGCAGCTTGGAAACTACCCCCTACAATGAGCAGTTCTTC.

This rearrangement joins TRBV10-3 to TRBJ2-7; maybe TRBD1 (5 bases). CDR1 is ENHRY, CDR2 SYGVKD, per germline. The length of the CDR3 is 14 residues. V shed 0 bases and J shed 7 bases, with 13 bases lying between them. The CDR3 reads CAISESPDTSEQYF. For the CDR3, the DNA is TGTGCCATCAGTGAGTCCCCGGACACCTCGGAGCAGTACTTC.

The chain carries TRBV9 and TRBJ1-6, with a weak D call TRBD1 (6 bases). The CDR3 sequence is 14 residues long. CDR1 SGDLS and CDR2 YYNGEE come from the germline V gene. The V end was cut by 7 bases, the J end by 6 bases, with 14 bases between. The CDR3 region is CASGARGFNSPLHF. DNA for the CDR3: TGTGCCAGCGGTGCCAGGGGTTTTAATTCACCCCTCCACTTT. The full variable domain, in which reference TRBV9 and TRBJ1-6 provide the parts outside the CDR3, is DSGVTQTPKHLITATGQRVTLRCSPRSGDLSVYWYQQSLDQGLQFLIQYYNGEERAKGNILERFSAQQFPDLHSELNLSSLELGDSALYFCASGARGFNSPLHFGNGTRLTVT.

This chain connects TRBV5-4 to TRBJ1-1, with D possibly being TRBD1 (5 bases). The CDR3 is 14 residues long. Trimming stripped 5 bases from V and 3 bases from J, with 14 bases between. The V gene's germline CDR1 is SGHNT and CDR2 YYREEE (reference sequence). The CDR3 loop is CASSMGGEDTEAFF. In DNA form, the CDR3 reads TGTGCCAGCAGTATGGGGGGGGAGGACACTGAAGCTTTCTTT.

The chain carries TRBV27 and TRBJ2-7; 13 bases agree with TRBD2. This CDR3 is 17 amino acids long. J gave up 6 bases and V 5 bases, and 13 bases lay outside the gene matches. Germline V gives CDR1 MNHEY, CDR2 SMNVEV (reference sequence). CDR3 nucleotide sequence: TGTGCCAGCAGTCCACGATTCATCGGACTAGCGGGAGTCGAGCAGTACTTC. It translates to CASSPRFIGLAGVEQYF.

The rearrangement uses TRBV9 and TRBJ2-7; 7 nucleotides line up with TRBD1. The CDR3 loop spans 14 amino acids. Per the germline V gene, CDR1 is SGDLS and CDR2 is YYNGEE. V dropped 0 bases and J dropped 7; count of bases not matched to a gene: 7. This CDR3 is CASSVDRGSREQYF. CDR3 coding DNA: TGTGCCAGCAGCGTAGACAGGGGTTCGCGGGAGCAGTACTTC.

This clone was counted once. The J gene is TRBJ2-1, the V gene TRBV7-9, with 9 bases identical to TRBD2. Germline CDR1 is SEHNR and CDR2 is FQNEAQ (reference sequence). CDR3 length: 15 residues. The V segment lost 3 bases and the J segment 6 bases; nucleotides outside the gene matches: 6. The CDR3 bases are TGTGCCAGCAGCTTGCTTAGCGGGAGCGGCAATGAGCAGTTCTTC. This gives the protein CASSLLSGSGNEQFF.

The chain is built from TRBV18 and TRBJ2-3, with 8 bases that match TRBD2. The germline gives CDR1 KGHSH, CDR2 LQKENI. J was trimmed by 1 base and V by 0 bases; bases with no gene match: 6. The CDR3 is made up of 17 amino acids. CDR3 DNA sequence: TGTGCCAGCTCACCACCCGCGGGCGGGAGGCGCACAGATACGCAGTATTTT. It specifies CASSPPAGGRRTDTQYF.

The table lists this clone with a few counts. The genes are TRBV9 and TRBJ1-1; D possibly corresponds to TRBD1 (6 bases). Deletions cut 0 bases from V and 1 base from J, with 7 bases between. The CDR3 extends over 14 amino acids. The germline V gene has CDR1 SGDLS and CDR2 YYNGEE. The CDR3 nucleotides read TGTGCCAGCAGCGTAGGGACAGCGAACACTGAAGCTTTCTTT. Its protein product is CASSVGTANTEAFF.

The count of this clone is one. The chain links TRBV28 to TRBJ1-2, with D perhaps matching TRBD1 (5 bases). Germline loops: CDR1 MDHEN, CDR2 SYDVKM. This CDR3 contains 13 residues. Between the trimmed V and J ends, which lost 6 bases and 5 bases, there was a span of 13 bases. The CDR3 here is CASRPPGGYGYTF. DNA for the CDR3: TGTGCCAGCAGACCCCCCGGGGGTTATGGCTACACCTTC.

The sample holds one count of this clone. The chain couples TRBV7-2 to TRBJ2-3; TRBD2 matches 15 bases. This CDR3 contains 16 residues. V lost 3 bases and J lost 4; bases outside the gene matches: 2. Germline V gene lookup returns CDR1 SGHTA and CDR2 FQGNSA. The CDR3: CASSFRTSGRADTQYF. CDR3 coding DNA: TGTGCCAGCAGCTTTCGGACTAGCGGGAGGGCAGATACGCAGTATTTT.

The CDR3 DNA sequence: TGTGCCAGCAGTGAACTTGTCGGTAAACAAGAGACCCAGTACTTC. The encoded protein is CASSELVGKQETQYF. The chain couples TRBV28 to TRBJ2-5; D remains unclear. V gave up 5 bases and J gave up 2 bases, with 15 bases separating them. CDR1 and CDR2 (germline): MDHEN, SYDVKM. CDR3 length: 15 amino acids.

V gene TRBV28 combines with J gene TRBJ2-1; 7 bases fit TRBD2. Germline V gene sequence: CDR1 MDHEN, CDR2 SYDVKM. This CDR3 spans 12 amino acids. Unmatched junction bases numbered 3, after V lost 6 bases and J lost 7 bases. The CDR3 is CASRTAGNEQFF. CDR3 in DNA: TGTGCCAGCAGAACAGCGGGGAATGAGCAGTTCTTC.

This chain connects TRBV7-8 to TRBJ2-7, with 10 nucleotides matching TRBD1. This CDR3 spans 17 amino acids. CDR1 and CDR2 (germline): SGHVS, FQNEAQ. The J segment lost 3 bases and the V segment lost 1 base, leaving 9 bases of the junction unmatched. The CDR3 bases are TGTGCCAGCAGCTTAGAGGGAGGGACAGGGGCCCTCTACGAGCAGTACTTC. Translation gives CASSLEGGTGALYEQYF.

The count of this clone is one. The chain joins TRBV10-3 to TRBJ2-7; TRBD1 matches at 8 bases. V dropped 3 bases and J dropped 2; count of bases not matched to a gene: 6. The CDR3 runs 15 residues. CDR1 ENHRY and CDR2 SYGVKD come from the germline V gene. CDR3 residues: CAISDPRDRPYEQYF. The CDR3 nucleotides read TGTGCCATCAGTGACCCCCGGGACAGGCCCTACGAGCAGTACTTC.

The chain combines TRBV4-1 with TRBJ2-4; no reliable D call. CDR3 length: 15 residues. V lost 1 base and J lost 9, with 16 bases in between. Per the germline V gene, CDR1 is MGHRA and CDR2 is YSYEKL. CDR3 loop: CASSQVPDINGIQYF. CDR3 coding DNA: TGCGCCAGCAGCCAAGTTCCTGACATAAATGGCATTCAGTACTTC.

The gene calls are TRBV9 and TRBJ2-7; D gene ambiguous. Deletions cut 0 bases from V and 2 bases from J, with 9 bases between. Germline CDR1 reads SGDLS; CDR2 reads YYNGEE. The CDR3 totals 14 residues. This chain's CDR3 is CASSVEQSTYEQYF. The CDR3 DNA reads as TGTGCCAGCAGCGTAGAACAGAGCACCTACGAGCAGTACTTC.

The chain couples TRBV18 to TRBJ2-5; no clear D. CDR1 and CDR2 from the germline V gene are KGHSH and LQKENI. This CDR3 contains 14 residues. The V gene lost 2 bases and the J gene lost 1 base, with 8 bases spanning the gap. The CDR3 coding sequence is TGTGCCAGCTCACCAGGGCAGACCCAAGAGACCCAGTACTTC. It translates to CASSPGQTQETQYF.

V is TRBV5-6 and J is TRBJ2-2, with 8 bases matching TRBD1. In germline, CDR1 is SGHDT, CDR2 YYEEEE. This CDR3 has 16 amino acids. The J segment lost 1 base and the V segment lost 4 bases, leaving 6 bases of the junction unmatched. The CDR3 loop is CASSVTGTGNTGELFF. In DNA, the CDR3 is TGTGCCAGCAGCGTAACCGGGACAGGGAACACCGGGGAGCTGTTTTTT.

The chain combines TRBV6-4 with TRBJ2-2; 10 bases match TRBD2. V shed 4 bases, J shed 4 bases, and the junction held 6 bases outside the gene matches. The CDR3 length is 16 residues. Germline-derived CDR1 and CDR2 are MRHNA and SNTAGT. CDR3 in DNA: TGTGCCAGCAGTGGCAAGCGGGAGGGGGGCACCGGGGAGCTGTTTTTT. This sequence encodes CASSGKREGGTGELFF.

The chain joins TRBV19 to TRBJ2-7; 10 nucleotides line up with TRBD2. This CDR3 region has 13 residues. V lost 7 bases, J lost 2 bases, and 2 bases stayed unmatched. The germline gives CDR1 LNHDA, CDR2 SQIVND (reference sequence). CDR3 in amino acids: CASKTSGTYEQYF. The DNA of the CDR3 is TGTGCCAGTAAAACTAGCGGGACCTACGAGCAGTACTTC.

The rearrangement uses TRBV19 and TRBJ2-3; TRBD2 aligns across 8 bases. The germline V gene has CDR1 LNHDA and CDR2 SQIVND (reference sequence). This CDR3 comprises 16 residues. V lost 0 bases to trimming and J lost 1 base; unmatched junction nucleotides: 3. CDR3 nucleotide sequence: TGTGCCAGTAGTATAGAACTAGCGGAAGGCACAGATACGCAGTATTTT. As protein: CASSIELAEGTDTQYF.

CDR3 sequence reads: CASKDDRVTNTEAFF. CDR3 bases: TGTGCCAGCAAAGACGACAGGGTGACAAACACTGAAGCTTTCTTT. This sequence joins TRBV28 and TRBJ1-1; TRBD1 agrees at 7 bases. CDR1 and CDR2 from the germline V gene are MDHEN and SYDVKM. This CDR3 contains 15 residues. The V gene end was trimmed by 7 bases and the J gene end by 2 bases; junction bases not matched to a gene: 10.

The sample holds one count of this clone. The chain links TRBV19 to TRBJ2-1; 11 bases fit TRBD2. CDR3 length: 17 amino acids. V trimming: 8 bases; J trimming: 0 bases; junction bases outside the gene matches: 9. Germline CDR1 and CDR2: LNHDA and SQIVND (reference sequence). The CDR3 region has the DNA TGTGCCAGTGCCCTAGCGGGAGGTAGCGGCTCCTACAATGAGCAGTTCTTC. Residues: CASALAGGSGSYNEQFF.

The chain uses TRBV3-1 (or the pseudogene TRBV3-2) and TRBJ1-2; 7 nucleotides line up with TRBD1. The J segment lost 8 bases and the V segment lost 7 bases, leaving 10 bases of the junction unmatched. Germline values: CDR1 LGHDT, CDR2 YNNKEL (reference sequence). The CDR3 is made up of 13 amino acids. The CDR3 sequence: CASTHWDRRGYTF. As DNA, the CDR3 is TGTGCCAGCACCCACTGGGACAGAAGGGGCTACACCTTC.